A selection of T cell receptor beta chains follows, all from one sample in a study of T cells after yellow fever vaccination. A single record per CDR3 protein comes from TCRdb applying MiXCR to the 5' RACE reads. This repertoire shows hundreds of thousands of distinct CDR3 sequences, 15% to 20% found once; its top ten account for roughly an eighth. Sequences were derived from PBMCs, sampled 15 days after the yellow fever booster vaccination. The source of these receptors is a man aged 25 to 45 who received the YFV17D yellow fever vaccine. Each CDR3 is given with its conserved first and last residue. A D gene is named only where the DNA matches it firmly. Clone size appears in some rows only: once, few, many, or a class for an expanded clone.

cdr3_aa cdr3_nt d_call clone_size j_call v_call
CSARRDRYNEQFF TGCAGTGCTAGACGGGACCGGTACAATGAGCAGTTCTTC . . TRBJ2-1 TRBV20-1
CASTDGVRGGSTEAFF TGTGCCAGCACCGATGGGGTCAGGGGCGGGTCCACTGAAGCTTTCTTT . few TRBJ1-1 TRBV12-3/TRBV12-4
CSARPGTSAAYEQYF TGCAGTGCTAGACCCGGGACTAGCGCCGCCTACGAGCAGTACTTC TRBD2 few TRBJ2-7 TRBV20-1
CASSLGLGGEKLFF TGTGCCAGCAGCTTGGGACTAGGAGGTGAAAAACTGTTTTTT . few TRBJ1-4 TRBV11-2
CASTYTDARGELFF TGTGCCAGTACCTACACGGACGCCCGAGGGGAGCTGTTTTTT . . TRBJ2-2 TRBV19
CASSLALAGTAETQYF TGCGCCAGCAGCTTGGCGTTAGCGGGAACCGCGGAGACCCAGTACTTC TRBD2 . TRBJ2-5 TRBV5-1
CSASPGDRVYEQYF TGCAGTGCTAGCCCTGGGGACAGAGTCTACGAGCAGTACTTC TRBD1 . TRBJ2-7 TRBV20-1
CSVSLIDKNTEAFF TGCAGCGTCTCCCTTATTGACAAGAACACTGAAGCTTTCTTT . . TRBJ1-1 TRBV29-1
CASRLIGCSNYGYTF TGTGCAAGTCGCTTAATCGGCTGCTCTAACTATGGCTACACCTTC . . TRBJ1-2 TRBV12-2
CASNDSFDYEQYF TGTGCCAGCAATGACAGTTTTGACTACGAGCAGTACTTC . . TRBJ2-7 TRBV28
CSVEDARSDTQYF TGCAGCGTTGAAGATGCTCGGTCAGATACGCAGTATTTT . few TRBJ2-3 TRBV29-1
CASSPSPHTDTQYF TGTGCCAGCAGTCCCTCCCCCCACACAGATACGCAGTATTTT . . TRBJ2-3 TRBV27
CASSPWTGGAEQYF TGTGCCAGCAGTCCCTGGACAGGGGGCGCCGAGCAGTACTTC TRBD1 few TRBJ2-7 TRBV6-2/TRBV6-3
CASRYTGSDEQYF TGTGCCAGCAGATATACAGGGTCCGATGAGCAGTACTTC . . TRBJ2-7 TRBV3-1
CASTNRGRLGEQFF TGTGCCAGCACCAACAGGGGGAGATTAGGTGAGCAGTTCTTC TRBD1 . TRBJ2-1 TRBV7-9
CASSYSGWERLSTDTQYF TGTGCCAGCAGTTACTCGGGATGGGAGCGACTTAGCACAGATACGCAGTATTTT . many TRBJ2-3 TRBV6-5
CSVGNTGELFF TGCAGCGTGGGGAACACCGGGGAGCTGTTTTTT . few TRBJ2-2 TRBV29-1
CASSSPEWVSALAKNIQYF TGTGCCAGCAGCTCCCCGGAGTGGGTGTCAGCTCTAGCCAAAAACATTCAGTACTTC . once TRBJ2-4 TRBV11-2
CASSLTWSNRANEQFF TGTGCCAGTAGCTTGACGTGGTCAAACCGGGCCAATGAGCAGTTCTTC . . TRBJ2-1 TRBV19
CSATGTSVYEQYF TGCAGTGCAACCGGGACTAGCGTATACGAGCAGTACTTC TRBD2 . TRBJ2-7 TRBV20-1
CASSLEREFVVFF TGTGCCAGCAGCCTGGAGCGGGAGTTTGTGGTTTTCTTC TRBD2 . TRBJ2-1 TRBV7-2
CSARGAGVSDEQFF TGCAGTGCTAGGGGGGCGGGAGTTAGCGATGAGCAGTTCTTC . few TRBJ2-1 TRBV20-1
CATSRGGREGGAQYF TGTGCCACCAGCAGAGGGGGACGGGAGGGTGGGGCCCAGTACTTC TRBD2 few TRBJ2-5 TRBV15
CASVDGTYEQYF TGTGCCAGTGTGGACGGAACCTACGAGCAGTACTTC . few TRBJ2-7 TRBV6-6
CAWSVTSGRARTGELFF TGTGCCTGGAGTGTGACTAGCGGGAGGGCTCGCACCGGGGAGCTGTTTTTT TRBD2 few TRBJ2-2 TRBV30
CASSVGGWQGLEKLFF TGTGCCAGCAGCGTAGGGGGATGGCAGGGCCTTGAAAAACTGTTTTTT . . TRBJ1-4 TRBV9
CASSQDQGANYGYTF TGCGCCAGCAGCCAAGACCAGGGAGCTAACTATGGCTACACCTTC . . TRBJ1-2 TRBV4-3
CSVAQGAIFNEQFF TGCAGCGTCGCCCAGGGGGCTATCTTCAATGAGCAGTTCTTC TRBD1 . TRBJ2-1 TRBV29-1
CSAYRQGVGNEQYF TGCAGTGCTTATCGACAGGGAGTCGGGAACGAGCAGTACTTC TRBD1 few TRBJ2-7 TRBV20-1
CASSDQGLAGDTDTQYF TGCGCCAGCAGCGATCAAGGACTAGCGGGAGACACAGATACGCAGTATTTT TRBD2 few TRBJ2-3 TRBV5-1
CSGRIEWDRPNSPLHF TGCAGTGGCAGGATTGAATGGGACAGGCCGAATTCACCCCTCCACTTT TRBD1 . TRBJ1-6 TRBV20-1
CASSQSGLAGLETQYF TGCGCCAGCAGCCAATCAGGACTAGCGGGACTCGAGACCCAGTACTTC TRBD2 few TRBJ2-5 TRBV4-3
CARGQGSYEQYF TGTGCCAGGGGACAGGGTTCCTACGAGCAGTACTTC TRBD1 . TRBJ2-7 TRBV2
CASTSGTDTQYF TGTGCCAGCACTAGCGGCACAGATACGCAGTATTTT . . TRBJ2-3 TRBV12-3/TRBV12-4
CASSLRVAGGEQFF TGTGCCAGCAGTTTGAGGGTAGCGGGAGGTGAGCAGTTCTTC TRBD2 few TRBJ2-1 TRBV27
CASSSTYSYEQYF TGTGCCAGCAGTTCGACCTACTCCTACGAGCAGTACTTC . few TRBJ2-7 TRBV6-2/TRBV6-3
CASSIGQWEQYF TGTGCCAGCAGCATAGGACAGTGGGAGCAGTACTTC . . TRBJ2-7 TRBV7-9
CASSQWPSGRGSEQFF TGTGCCAGCAGCCAATGGCCTAGCGGGAGAGGTAGTGAGCAGTTCTTC TRBD2 few TRBJ2-1 TRBV14
CASSQDGGVAANEQFF TGTGCCAGCAGCCAAGATGGGGGAGTAGCAGCGAATGAGCAGTTCTTC . few TRBJ2-1 TRBV3-1
CASSDSGRAGEQYF TGTGCCAGCAGCGATAGCGGGAGGGCTGGCGAGCAGTACTTC TRBD2 . TRBJ2-7 TRBV7-9
CASSTPGQGAPYTDTQYF TGTGCCAGCAGCACGCCGGGACAGGGGGCTCCGTACACAGATACGCAGTATTTT TRBD1 . TRBJ2-3 TRBV11-2
CASSPRGIPDTGELFF TGTGCCAGCAGCCCCCGAGGGATTCCGGACACCGGGGAGCTGTTTTTT . few TRBJ2-2 TRBV5-8
CASSLSSRETQYF TGTGCCAGCAGCTTGAGTAGTAGAGAGACCCAGTACTTC . many TRBJ2-5 TRBV5-1
CASSETSGHGELFF TGCGCCAGCAGTGAGACTAGCGGCCACGGGGAGCTGTTTTTT TRBD2 few TRBJ2-2 TRBV10-2
CASSWSQRGWNNEQFF TGTGCCAGCAGTTGGTCGCAGAGAGGGTGGAACAATGAGCAGTTCTTC . few TRBJ2-1 TRBV12-3/TRBV12-4
CATSRLSLGATYNEQFF TGTGCCACCAGCAGATTATCCCTAGGAGCGACCTACAATGAGCAGTTCTTC . few TRBJ2-1 TRBV15
CASSFIAGNTEQYF TGTGCCAGCAGTTTCATCGCGGGGAATACTGAGCAGTACTTC . . TRBJ2-7 TRBV12-3/TRBV12-4
CASSLLGIAGANTGELFF TGTGCCAGCAGTTTATTGGGGATAGCGGGAGCGAACACCGGGGAGCTGTTTTTT TRBD2 . TRBJ2-2 TRBV27
CASSRSAYNEQFF TGTGCCAGCAGCCGTTCGGCCTACAATGAGCAGTTCTTC . . TRBJ2-1 TRBV14
CASSQEPDYGYTF TGTGCCAGCAGCCAAGAGCCTGACTATGGCTACACCTTC . few TRBJ1-2 TRBV4-2
CASRLTGGGYNEQFF TGCGCCAGCAGACTAACTGGAGGGGGCTACAATGAGCAGTTCTTC . once TRBJ2-1 TRBV4-1
CATVWDYQETQYF TGTGCCACCGTGTGGGACTATCAAGAGACCCAGTACTTC TRBD2 few TRBJ2-5 TRBV24-1